This TCR beta chain emerged from a study of shared clonotypes between healthy human individuals. Replicate PCRs run on sorted subsets employed approximately 0.2 ug DNA, approximately 30,000 T cell genomes. Per the original methods: Junction-only immunoSEQ data arrived without quality scores, meaning filtering differed. Clones were read by immunoSEQ multiplex PCR, and TCRdb kept only the in-frame ones, dropping some. V, J and clone size are taken as reported in that table, and D and trimming were inferred from the DNA itself. There are about 1 million clones in the sample; around 76% occur only once, and approximately 1.3% lies in the top ten. The donors, all of them Caucasian adults, lived in Nashville, Tennessee. CDR1 ENHRY and CDR2 SYGVKD come from the germline V gene. The CDR3 loop spans 13 amino acids. The V gene lost 0 bases and the J gene lost 4 bases, with 6 bases spanning the gap.

This chain joins TRBV10-3 and TRBJ1-2; D is ambiguous. The TCR originated in a man between 18 and 35 years old in good health. Sequencing was performed on memory CD4+ T cells sorted from blood. Specified subset: CD45RA-negative fraction. The CDR3 protein is CAISESSVYGYTF. CDR3 sequence (DNA): TGTGCCATCAGTGAGTCGTCGGTCTATGGCTACACCTTC.